Only one count was recorded for the clone carrying this T cell receptor (beta chain). Its matching antigen is unknown. Extracted total RNA amounted to at least 5.5 micrograms for each sample. This specimen belongs to a study of blood T cells in healthy people across ages. Broader study findings: Older age coincided with a roughly linear decline in TCR beta diversity per million T cells.

A second PCR, run for about 7 to 11 cycles, used a sample-barcoded 5' primer plus a J-beta primer mix. TCRdb itself ran the 5' RACE reads through MiXCR, one entry per CDR3 protein. Here the sample spans more than 1,000,000 distinct CDR3 sequences, under 30% being singletons. The sample was also linked to a second study, of T cells of mothers and their children.

Sequencing was performed on blood. This receptor was identified in a girl aged 2-10 years in good health.

The CDR3 spells CATSHSPYNEQFF. The CDR3, as DNA: TGTGCCACCAGTCATTCACCCTACAATGAGCAGTTCTTC. The gene calls are TRBV24-1 and TRBJ2-1; D not resolved. The CDR3 loop spans 13 amino acids. Trimming took 6 bases from V and 2 from J, leaving 7 bases between them. Germline CDR1 and CDR2: KGHDR and SFDVKD.